These 13 T cell receptor beta chains originate from one sample sequenced in a study of identical twins. TCRdb reanalysed the 5' RACE reads using MiXCR and keeps one entry per CDR3 protein. In the table there are more than 400,000 distinct CDR3 sequences, roughly 15% of which are singletons. This sample also appeared in a second study, on yellow fever vaccine responses in identical twins.

Sequences were obtained from CD4+ T cells sorted from blood. These receptors were obtained from a woman aged 18 to 35 in good health.

This clonotype was counted only a few times. CDR3 coding DNA: TGTGCCAGCAGTTTCCAGGGTGTAGATACGCAGTATTTT. Residues: CASSFQGVDTQYF. This chain links TRBV28 with TRBJ2-3, with D tentatively TRBD1 (5 bases). The germline V gene has CDR1 MDHEN and CDR2 SYDVKM. V dropped 3 bases and J dropped 5 bases, with 9 bases sitting between them. The CDR3 spans 13 residues.

This clonotype was seen only a few times. This chain links TRBV14 with TRBJ2-3; 11 positions agree with TRBD2. This CDR3 comprises 16 residues. With V trimmed by 3 bases and J by 4 bases, 6 bases remained unmatched. Germline V gives CDR1 SGHDN, CDR2 FVKESK. CDR3 residues: CASSHELAGVSDTQYF. In DNA, the CDR3 is TGTGCCAGCAGCCACGAACTAGCGGGAGTATCAGATACGCAGTATTTT.

V gene TRBV12-3 or TRBV12-4 combines with J gene TRBJ1-2; TRBD1 is a possible D gene (6 bases). Trimming stripped 5 bases from V and 0 bases from J, with 13 bases between. The CDR3 extends over 15 amino acids. The CDR3: CASSRTDLANYGYTF. As DNA, the CDR3 is TGTGCCAGCAGTAGGACAGATTTAGCTAACTATGGCTACACCTTC.

The V gene is TRBV29-1, the J gene TRBJ2-5; D is uncertain. CDR3 length equals 12 residues. V gave up 7 bases and J gave up 5 bases, with 14 bases separating them. CDR1 SQVTM and CDR2 ANQGSEA come from the germline V gene. The chain's CDR3 is CSAQLSWETQYF. The DNA for the CDR3 is TGCAGCGCTCAGTTGAGCTGGGAGACCCAGTACTTC.

This clonotype has only a few counts. J is TRBJ2-7 and V is TRBV5-1; TRBD1 matches 10 bases. The CDR3 sequence is 17 residues long. Germline CDR1 is SGHRS and CDR2 is YFSETQ. After removal of 0 bases from V and 6 bases from J, the junction contained 12 bases not matched to a gene. The chain's CDR3 is CASSLANRDRGRGEQYF. The CDR3 DNA reads as TGCGCCAGCAGCTTGGCAAACCGGGACAGGGGTAGGGGCGAGCAGTACTTC. Drawing the rest from reference TRBV5-1 and TRBJ2-7, the complete variable domain is KAGVTQTPRYLIKTRGQQVTLSCSPISGHRSVSWYQQTPGQGLQFLFEYFSETQRNKGNFPGRFSGRQFSNSRSEMNVSTLELGDSALYLCASSLANRDRGRGEQYFGPGTRLTVT.

This chain links TRBV20-1 with TRBJ2-2; 7 positions agree with TRBD2. CDR1 is DFQATT, CDR2 SNEGSKA, per germline (reference sequence). The CDR3 runs to 14 residues. V shed 4 bases and J 0 bases; nucleotides not matched to a gene: 2. Here the CDR3 DNA reads TGCAGTGCTAAGGGACTATCGAACACCGGGGAGCTGTTTTTT. This gives the protein CSAKGLSNTGELFF.

Many counts were recorded for this clonotype. This chain uses TRBV15 with TRBJ1-3, with D perhaps TRBD1 (5 bases). V was shortened by 0 bases and J by 4 bases, with 19 bases between the two germline ends. The germline V gene has CDR1 LNHNV and CDR2 YYDKDF (reference sequence). The CDR3 is 18 amino acids. CDR3 sequence reads: CATSREGVGSGLGNTIYF. CDR3 DNA: TGTGCCACCAGCAGAGAGGGGGTTGGCTCAGGGCTCGGAAACACCATATATTTT.

This clonotype was seen more than once but under ten times. The chain couples TRBV29-1 to TRBJ2-5; no definite D call. The CDR3 consists of 13 residues. Germline V CDR1 and CDR2: SQVTM, ANQGSEA. Trimming took 8 bases from V and 1 from J, leaving 14 bases between them. CDR3 in amino acids: CSPSWRPQETQYF. In DNA, the CDR3 is TGCAGCCCCTCTTGGCGACCCCAAGAGACCCAGTACTTC. Together with reference TRBV29-1 and TRBJ2-5, the CDR3 gives the full variable domain: SAVISQKPSRDICQRGTSLTIQCQVDSQVTMMFWYRQQPGQSLTLIATANQGSEATYESGFVIDKFPISRPNLTFSTLTVSNMSPEDSSIYLCSPSWRPQETQYFGPGTRLLVL.

The rearrangement joins TRBV28 to TRBJ2-7; possible D gene TRBD1, 5 bases. Per germline, CDR1 MDHEN and CDR2 SYDVKM. There are 15 residues in the CDR3. Trimming stripped 6 bases from V and 3 bases from J, with 18 bases between. CDR3 loop: CASRTTTVPYYEQYV. In DNA, the CDR3 is TGTGCCAGCAGAACTACGACAGTACCTTACTACGAGCAGTACGTC.

This chain's CDR3 is CASSQEFEGLSRPQYF. The DNA of the CDR3 is TGTGCCAGCAGCCAAGAGTTTGAAGGCCTATCCCGGCCGCAGTATTTT. V is TRBV4-2 and J is TRBJ2-3; D gene uncertain. The V end was cut by 0 bases, the J end by 10 bases, with 20 bases between. The CDR3 totals 16 residues. Germline assignment: CDR1 LGHNA and CDR2 YNFKEQ.

This clonotype was detected only a few times. The chain couples TRBV10-3 to TRBJ2-5; TRBD1 matches at 9 bases. Trimming at V came to 9 bases and at J to 5 bases, leaving 4 bases not matched to a gene. This CDR3 contains 12 residues. Germline V gene sequence: CDR1 ENHRY, CDR2 SYGVKD. The CDR3 spells CAIQGAGETQYF. The CDR3 DNA follows: TGTGCCATACAGGGGGCAGGGGAGACCCAGTACTTC.

In its sample, this clonotype was seen a few times. The chain links TRBV28 to TRBJ2-3, with D tentatively TRBD1 (6 bases). CDR1 and CDR2 (germline): MDHEN, SYDVKM. V shed 1 base and J shed 3 bases, with 11 bases lying between them. The CDR3 is made up of 15 amino acids. This chain's CDR3 is CASSLSGQGTDTQYF. The CDR3 nucleotides read TGTGCCAGCAGTTTATCAGGGCAGGGGACAGATACGCAGTATTTT.

In this sample, this clonotype turned up many times. A junction end diverges from the germline sequence, so it may reflect a read error. The chain recombines TRBV5-1 with TRBJ1-1; tentative D call: TRBD1 (5 bases). The CDR3 is 15 residues long. CDR1 is SGHRS, CDR2 YFSETQ, per germline. This CDR3 is CASSLVRGVNTEAFF. The CDR3, as DNA: TGTGCCAGCAGTTTAGTTCGGGGGGTGAACACTGAAGCTTTCTTT.